This TCR beta chain derives from a study of blood T cell repertoires in COVID-19. Looking at the study overall: The study drew acute and convalescent COVID-19 samples from the United States, Italy and Spain. T cells, B-cell-depleted T cells, or PBMCs provided the cDNA or gDNA that served as material.

V dropped 7 bases and J dropped 6 bases, with 10 bases sitting between them. The CDR3 has 13 residues. Germline loops: CDR1 LNHDA, CDR2 SQIVND (reference sequence). Original processing notes: From reference gene primer amplification, estimates of nucleated cell counts were derived. Generated by immunoSEQ multiplex PCR, the TCRdb table keeps only in-frame clones and is missing some. D and trimming come from the DNA, and the V and J calls and clone size come from that table. In the table there are about 45,000 clones, roughly 90% of which are singletons. This chain uses TRBV19 with TRBJ1-6; D is perhaps TRBD1 (6 bases). Input material: peripheral blood. This sequence originates from a human donor in a cohort sampled during active COVID-19. DNA of the CDR3: TGTGCCAGTAACCGGGGGGCTAATTCACCCCTCCACTTT. This translates into CASNRGANSPLHF.